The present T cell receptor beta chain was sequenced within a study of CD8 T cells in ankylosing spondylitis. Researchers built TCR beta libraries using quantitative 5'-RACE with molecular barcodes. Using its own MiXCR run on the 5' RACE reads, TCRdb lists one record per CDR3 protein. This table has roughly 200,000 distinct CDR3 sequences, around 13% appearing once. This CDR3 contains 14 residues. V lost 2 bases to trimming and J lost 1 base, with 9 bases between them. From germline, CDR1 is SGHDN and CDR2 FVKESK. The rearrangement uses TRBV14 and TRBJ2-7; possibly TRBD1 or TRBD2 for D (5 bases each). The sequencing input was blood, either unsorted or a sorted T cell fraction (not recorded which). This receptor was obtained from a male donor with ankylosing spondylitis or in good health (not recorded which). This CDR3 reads CASSQRDESYEQYF. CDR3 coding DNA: TGTGCCAGCAGCCAACGGGACGAATCCTACGAGCAGTACTTC.